This T cell receptor (beta chain) was identified in a study of blood T cell repertoires in COVID-19. Study summary: COVID-19 samples, acute and convalescent, were from the United States, Italy and Spain. Nucleic acid was either cDNA or gDNA, and it came from T cells, B-cell-depleted T cells, or PBMCs.

Source study methods: How many nucleated cells were present was estimated from reference gene primer amplification. Libraries were prepared by immunoSEQ multiplex PCR; TCRdb keeps only in-frame clonotypes and omits some of them. V and J calls and clone size are as listed in that table; D and trimming were resolved from the DNA. The sample carries tens of thousands of clones, approximately 85% recorded once. CDR3 size: 15 residues. V was shortened by 3 bases and J by 3 bases, with 12 bases between the two germline ends. Per the germline V gene, CDR1 is LNHDA and CDR2 is SQIVND (reference sequence). The V call is TRBV19, the J call TRBJ1-5; the D is unclear. Sequences were obtained from peripheral blood. This TCR came from a human donor with active COVID-19. The donor label of this sample is uncertain. The CDR3 DNA follows: TGTGCCAGTAGTATTCCAGGTCTCGCCAATCAGCCCCAGCATTTT. It specifies CASSIPGLANQPQHF. The full variable domain, in which reference TRBV19 and TRBJ1-5 provide the parts outside the CDR3, is DGGITQSPKYLFRKEGQNVTLSCEQNLNHDAMYWYRQDPGQGLRLIYYSQIVNDFQKGDIAEGYSVSREKKESFPLTVTSAQKNPTAFYLCASSIPGLANQPQHFGDGTRLSIL.